These T cell receptor beta chains were read from a single sample in a study of T cell repertoires in cytomegalovirus infection. TCRdb analysed the reads with MiXCR anew, one entry per CDR3 protein. The sample carries roughly 920,000 distinct CDR3 sequences, less than 40% recorded once. For these receptors, no antigen is known. The sequencing used cultured CD8+ T cells from PBMCs, collected from culture after CMV antigen stimulation. The receptors derive from a human donor in good health (CMV status not recorded). Some clones in this sample may be carry-over from other donors' samples. CDR3s include the opening cysteine and the closing phenylalanine or tryptophan. The order of the fields is J gene, clone size, D gene, V gene, CDR3 DNA, CDR3 protein. The D gene is left open where the match is weak. Expanded clones get a size class; other rows say once, few or many, or leave the size out.

TRBJ1-2,-,TRBD1,TRBV27,TGTGCCAGCAGTTTTTCCCGGACAGGTTCCTCGTATGGCTACACCTTC,CASSFSRTGSSYGYTF
TRBJ2-7,-,-,TRBV5-5,TGTGCCAGCAGGAGGGGCAGGGTCTACGAGCAGTACTTC,CASRRGRVYEQYF
TRBJ2-7,-,TRBD1,TRBV12-3/TRBV12-4,TGTGCCAGCAGTCGGACAGGGGGCTCACGCTACGAGCAGTACTTC,CASSRTGGSRYEQYF
TRBJ1-5,few,-,TRBV4-1,TGTGCCAGCAGCCAAGATTGGGGTCCCAATCAGCCCCAGCATTTT,CASSQDWGPNQPQHF
TRBJ2-1,-,-,TRBV7-9,TGTGCCAGCAGCTCCGACTTAGCCTACAATGAGCAGTTCTTC,CASSSDLAYNEQFF
TRBJ1-5,-,-,TRBV19,TGTGCCACCGGGGGGGGTAGCAATCAGCCCCAGCATTTT,CATGGGSNQPQHF
TRBJ2-7,few,-,TRBV7-9,TGTGCCAGCAGTACAGGGTGGTACGAGCAGTACTTC,CASSTGWYEQYF
TRBJ2-1,many,TRBD1,TRBV6-2/TRBV6-3,TGTGCCAGCCTCGATGCGGACAGGGGAGCTTTACGGAACAATGAGCAGTTCTTC,CASLDADRGALRNNEQFF
TRBJ1-2,-,-,TRBV20-1,TGCAGTGCTAGGGAACAAAAGATCTATGGCTACACCTTC,CSAREQKIYGYTF
TRBJ2-1,-,TRBD1,TRBV6-2/TRBV6-3,TGTGCCAGCAGCTATAGTCAAGGGGGCCTTTTCCTACACAATGAGCAGTTCTTC,CASSYSQGGLFLHNEQFF
TRBJ2-3,many,-,TRBV6-5,TGTGCCAGCAGTTATTCGGCTACGCAGTATTTT,CASSYSATQYF
TRBJ2-1,-,TRBD2,TRBV12-3/TRBV12-4,TGTGCCAGCGAGGGAGGGAACAATGAGCAGTTCTTC,CASEGGNNEQFF
TRBJ2-7,-,TRBD1,TRBV5-5,TGTGCCAGCAGCTCGGGACAGGGTATCCACCACTGGTACTTC,CASSSGQGIHHWYF
TRBJ1-2,many,TRBD1,TRBV14,TGTGCCAGCAGCCACGGGACAGGGGACGGCTACACCTTC,CASSHGTGDGYTF
TRBJ1-5,many,-,TRBV5-5,TGTGCCAGCAGCTGGGCCGGGGGCCAGCCCCAGCATTTT,CASSWAGGQPQHF
TRBJ2-7,few,-,TRBV12-3/TRBV12-4,TGTGCCAGCAGTTTTGGGGGCCCCGTGCAGTACTTC,CASSFGGPVQYF
TRBJ2-1,-,-,TRBV9,TGTGCCAGCAGCGTAGTCGGGGCCAACAATGAGCAGTTCTTC,CASSVVGANNEQFF
TRBJ2-2,-,-,TRBV7-9,TGTGCCAGCAGTCCCTCCAACCCAGCCACCGGGGAGCTGTTTTTT,CASSPSNPATGELFF
TRBJ2-1,-,TRBD2,TRBV12-3/TRBV12-4,TGTGCCAGCAGGCGGGGCGGGGGGATGAATGAGCAGTTCTTC,CASRRGGGMNEQFF
TRBJ2-3,many,-,TRBV6-6,TGTGCCAGCAGTTACGCTAGTCTTGACACAGATACGCAGTATTTT,CASSYASLDTDTQYF
TRBJ2-1,few,TRBD2,TRBV19,TGTGCCAGTAGCGTGACAGCGGGGGGTTACAATGAGCAGTTCTTC,CASSVTAGGYNEQFF
TRBJ2-1,-,-,TRBV6-5,TGTGCCAGCAGAGCGGTAAATGAGCAGTTCTTC,CASRAVNEQFF
TRBJ1-1,few,-,TRBV5-4,TGTGCCAGCAGCTTGACAGGGTTGGCTGGCACTGAAGCTTTCTTT,CASSLTGLAGTEAFF
TRBJ2-1,-,-,TRBV20-1,TGCAGTGCTAGAGATAAGGGGGGCCCCTACAATGAGCAGTTCTTC,CSARDKGGPYNEQFF
TRBJ2-3,-,-,TRBV7-2,TGTGCCAGCAGCTTTTATTTGGGCAGCACAGATACGCAGTATTTT,CASSFYLGSTDTQYF
TRBJ2-5,-,-,TRBV6-1,TGTGCCAGCAGTTCAGGGGTAGAGACCCAGTACTTC,CASSSGVETQYF
TRBJ1-1,many,TRBD1,TRBV7-9,TGTGCCAGCAGCGACAGGGTCCGGAACACTGAAGCTTTCTTT,CASSDRVRNTEAFF
TRBJ1-1,many,-,TRBV19,TGTGCCAGTAGTATAGTCGGCACCACAGACACTGAAGCTTTCTTT,CASSIVGTTDTEAFF
TRBJ2-1,-,-,TRBV27,TGTACCAGCAGTTTATCGACCGGGGACTCCTACAATGAGCAGTTCTTC,CTSSLSTGDSYNEQFF
TRBJ1-2,-,TRBD1,TRBV29-1,TGCAGCGTTCCTCCGGGACAGGGAGAATATGGCTACACCTTC,CSVPPGQGEYGYTF
TRBJ1-2,-,-,TRBV6-2/TRBV6-3,TGTGCCAGCAGTTACTCGAAGCGAATCTATGGCTACACCTTC,CASSYSKRIYGYTF
TRBJ2-7,-,-,TRBV6-2/TRBV6-3,TGTGCCAGCAGTTACTCAAGGCTTGGCGAGCAGTACTTC,CASSYSRLGEQYF
TRBJ2-1,-,TRBD2,TRBV6-6,TGTGCCAGCAGTCCGCTAGCGGGGGTGGGTTTCAATGAGCAGTTCTTC,CASSPLAGVGFNEQFF
TRBJ1-5,-,-,TRBV4-1,TGCGCCAGCAGCCCGGGGGCCCGGACTGGCAATCAGCCCCAGCATTTT,CASSPGARTGNQPQHF
TRBJ1-2,many,-,TRBV4-1,TGCGCCAGCAGGCCTACCGGGACCTCAAACTATGGCTACACCTTC,CASRPTGTSNYGYTF
TRBJ1-5,-,-,TRBV12-3/TRBV12-4,TGTGCCAGCAACACAGGGCCCTATAGCAATCAGCCCCAGCATTTT,CASNTGPYSNQPQHF
TRBJ1-2,few,TRBD1,TRBV7-8,TGTGCCAGCAGCCCTCGGACAGGGGGAACCGATGGCTACACCTTC,CASSPRTGGTDGYTF
TRBJ1-2,many,-,TRBV7-6,TGTGCCAGCAGCTTAGATCGGGGCTTGACGTATGGCTACACCTTC,CASSLDRGLTYGYTF
TRBJ2-7,-,-,TRBV6-8,TGTGCCTCGGGGGCAGGGGCCGCCTACGAGCAGTACTTC,CASGAGAAYEQYF
TRBJ1-1,few,-,TRBV12-3/TRBV12-4,TGTGCCAGCAGCACTCTCTACAGTGAAGCTTTCTTT,CASSTLYSEAFF
TRBJ1-1,-,-,TRBV6-8,TGTGCCAGCAGTTACCAGGGGCACAAAAGGTTCTTT,CASSYQGHKRFF
TRBJ1-1,-,-,TRBV18,TGTGCCAGCTCACCAAACCCCAGGTCTGAAGCTTTCTTT,CASSPNPRSEAFF
TRBJ2-6,-,-,TRBV5-1,TGCGCCAGCAGCTCTACACGTCCCGGGACATTTGTCTCTGGGGCCAACGTCCTGACTTTC,CASSSTRPGTFVSGANVLTF
TRBJ2-2,-,TRBD2,TRBV7-9,TGTGCCAGCGAGCGGGGGCTCAACACCGGGGAGCTGTTTTTT,CASERGLNTGELFF
TRBJ1-2,-,TRBD1,TRBV14,TGTGCCAGCAGCCACAGGGGGCGCTTCGATGGCTACACCTTC,CASSHRGRFDGYTF
TRBJ1-1,-,TRBD1,TRBV29-1,TGCAGCGTTGAAGCCCCTACAGGGGGGAAGAACACTGAAGCTTTCTTT,CSVEAPTGGKNTEAFF
TRBJ2-3,once,TRBD2,TRBV15,TGTGCCACCAGCAGAGCGGGAGGGGGGAGCACAGATACGCAGTATTTT,CATSRAGGGSTDTQYF
TRBJ2-7,-,-,TRBV7-6,TGTGCCAGCAGCTCGGCCGGGCCTGCGTCCTACGAGCAGTACTTC,CASSSAGPASYEQYF
TRBJ1-1,few,-,TRBV7-9,TGTGCCAGCAGCTTACGGAAGGGTTCAAACACTGAAGCTTTCTTT,CASSLRKGSNTEAFF
TRBJ2-3,few,-,TRBV11-3,TGTGCCAGCAGCCCCCCGGCCGGGCCAGATACGCAGTATTTT,CASSPPAGPDTQYF
TRBJ1-1,-,TRBD1,TRBV12-3/TRBV12-4,TGTGCCAGCAGTTTAACCAGGGGGTGGGGCCTGAACACTGAAGCTTTCTTT,CASSLTRGWGLNTEAFF
TRBJ2-2,-,TRBD1,TRBV28,TGTGCCAGCAGACCCACAGGGGGGCTTGCCGGGGAGCTGTTTTTT,CASRPTGGLAGELFF
TRBJ1-4,once,-,TRBV6-5,TGTGCCAGCATGGGGGGAGAGCGCCCAACTAATGAAAAACTGTTTTTT,CASMGGERPTNEKLFF
TRBJ1-2,-,-,TRBV11-1,TGTGCCAGCGGTCCAAGTACGGGCTTCGCAACTCGATATGGCTACACCTTC,CASGPSTGFATRYGYTF
TRBJ2-7,-,TRBD1,TRBV28,TGTGCCAGCAGCTGGGACAGTGGGCCCTCCTACGAGCAGTACTTC,CASSWDSGPSYEQYF
TRBJ1-6,-,-,TRBV12-3/TRBV12-4,TGTGCCAGCAATGGTGGCAGGTCGAATTCACCCCTCCACTTT,CASNGGRSNSPLHF
TRBJ2-3,-,TRBD2,TRBV4-1,TGCGCCAGCAGCCCCTTCGCGGGGGGGGTAGATACGCAGTATTTT,CASSPFAGGVDTQYF
TRBJ1-2,-,-,TRBV7-9,TGTGCCAGCAGCTTATCGAGCGGGGGCTACACCTTC,CASSLSSGGYTF
TRBJ1-3,-,-,TRBV27,TGTGCCAGCAGTTTAGGATTTAGCTCTGGAAACACCATATATTTT,CASSLGFSSGNTIYF
TRBJ2-1,few,TRBD1,TRBV7-6,TGTGCCAGCAGCAACAGGGGCCGGGTTAATGAGCAGTTCTTC,CASSNRGRVNEQFF